This is a list of T cell receptor beta chains from one sample in a study of blood T cells in healthy people across ages. From the 5' RACE reads, TCRdb called clonotypes with MiXCR, one entry per CDR3 protein. The table records 1,300,000 or so distinct CDR3 sequences, almost 60% of them present only once. Input material: blood. These receptors were taken from a man between 18 and 35 years old in good health. Both conserved end residues are part of each CDR3. Each record gives: clone size, D gene, J gene, V gene, CDR3 DNA, CDR3 protein. The D gene is left open where the match is weak. Clone size, where shown, is once, few, many, or a class for clones that have expanded.

>-|-|TRBJ1-5|TRBV20-1
TGCAGTGCTAGAGATCTGGGGGAAAATCAGCCCCAGCATTTT
CSARDLGENQPQHF
>-|-|TRBJ2-7|TRBV18
TGTGCCAGCTCACCTCCAGCCAACACCTACGAGCAGTACTTC
CASSPPANTYEQYF
>-|TRBD2|TRBJ2-7|TRBV20-1
TGCAGTGCGATACCGGGACTAGCGGGAGGACTTTCCTACGAGCAGTACTTC
CSAIPGLAGGLSYEQYF
>few|TRBD1|TRBJ2-5|TRBV20-1
TGCAGTGCTTGGACAGGGCGAGAGACCCAGTACTTC
CSAWTGRETQYF
>-|TRBD1|TRBJ1-1|TRBV5-1
TGCGCCAGCAGCTTGGACAGGGGGCTTGCTTTCTTT
CASSLDRGLAFF
>few|TRBD1|TRBJ2-1|TRBV4-3
TGCGCCAGCAGCCAAGATTACGGGACAGGGGGCCGGAGAGGTGAGCAGTTCTTC
CASSQDYGTGGRRGEQFF
>few|TRBD2|TRBJ2-5|TRBV7-6
TGTGCCAGCAGCTTAAGCGGGGGCCTCCAAGAGACCCAGTACTTC
CASSLSGGLQETQYF
>-|-|TRBJ2-3|TRBV7-2
TGTGCCAGCAGCTTAGATTTGGAGACAGGCAGCACAGATACGCGGTATTTT
CASSLDLETGSTDTRYF
>once|-|TRBJ1-2|TRBV7-9
TGTGCCAGCAGCCCCTCGGGGGGTTTTGACTATGGCTACACCTTC
CASSPSGGFDYGYTF
>-|-|TRBJ2-5|TRBV28
TGTGCCAGCAGTATCTCGTGGGGCACCGTAGAAGAGACCCAGTACTTC
CASSISWGTVEETQYF
>-|TRBD1|TRBJ2-1|TRBV5-6
TGTGCCAGCAGCGCACTGACAGGGACCCTATACAATGAGCAGTTCTTC
CASSALTGTLYNEQFF
>-|TRBD1|TRBJ2-7|TRBV20-1
TGCAGTGCCAAATGGACAGGGGACGAGCAGTACTTC
CSAKWTGDEQYF
>-|TRBD1|TRBJ1-2|TRBV4-3
TGCGCCAGCAGCCAAAAGACAGGGAACTATGGCTACACCTTC
CASSQKTGNYGYTF
>-|TRBD2|TRBJ2-3|TRBV10-3
TGTGCCATCAGTGCCCGCGGGGGTCGCGGCGGCACAGATACGCAGTATTTT
CAISARGGRGGTDTQYF
>-|TRBD2|TRBJ2-7|TRBV6-5
TGTGCCGCCCGCGGGGGGGACTACGAGCAGTACTTC
CAARGGDYEQYF
>-|-|TRBJ2-7|TRBV2
TGTGCCAGCGAGGACATAACCTACGAGCAGTACTTC
CASEDITYEQYF
>-|TRBD2|TRBJ2-3|TRBV10-3
TGTGCCATCAGGAGGGAGGGGTTGGCTTCAGATACGCAGTATTTT
CAIRREGLASDTQYF
>-|-|TRBJ2-3|TRBV20-1
TGCAGTGCTAACCCGACTAGCACAGATACGCAGTATTTT
CSANPTSTDTQYF
>few|TRBD1|TRBJ2-7|TRBV9
TGTGCCAGCAGCGCTGGACAGGGAGGCTCCTACGAGCAGTACTTC
CASSAGQGGSYEQYF
>few|-|TRBJ2-3|TRBV7-9
TGTGCCAGCAGCTTTACTTCAGATACGCAGTATTTT
CASSFTSDTQYF
>-|TRBD2|TRBJ2-1|TRBV29-1
TGCAGCGTTGGTGGGACTAGCGGGAGGGTATCCTACAATGAGCAGTTCTTC
CSVGGTSGRVSYNEQFF
>-|-|TRBJ1-1|TRBV27
TGTGCCAGCAGTTTCTCAGGGGAGTGGAACACTGAAGCTTTCTTT
CASSFSGEWNTEAFF
>-|-|TRBJ1-4|TRBV28
TGTGCCAGCAGTTCCAAAAGCCGGTCCTATAAGCTGTTTTTT
CASSSKSRSYKLFF
>-|-|TRBJ1-1|TRBV29-1
TGCAGCGTCGATAAGACAGTGAACACTGAAGCTTTCTTT
CSVDKTVNTEAFF
>few|-|TRBJ2-1|TRBV29-1
TGCAGCGTTGATTTTGTGGGGAATGAGCAGTTCTTC
CSVDFVGNEQFF
>-|TRBD2|TRBJ2-5|TRBV28
TGTGCCAGCAGTGGGACTAGCGGGGGATACCAAGAGACCCAGTACTTC
CASSGTSGGYQETQYF
>-|-|TRBJ1-1|TRBV28
TGTGCCAGCAGTTCATCTTCGTTGACTGTTGAAGCTTTCTTT
CASSSSSLTVEAFF
>-|-|TRBJ2-6|TRBV28
TGTGCCAGCGGGGGTCCTGGGGCCAACGTCCTGACTTTC
CASGGPGANVLTF
>-|TRBD1|TRBJ1-2|TRBV29-1
TGCAGCGCTCCCGGACAGGTCGGCGACTATGGCTACACCTTC
CSAPGQVGDYGYTF
>-|-|TRBJ2-1|TRBV28
TGTGCCAGCAGTTATAGGGGGGGCTCTAATGAGCAGTTCTTC
CASSYRGGSNEQFF
>few|-|TRBJ2-3|TRBV6-4
TGTGCCAGCAGTGAGCAGGGGACGAGCACAGATACGCAGTATTTT
CASSEQGTSTDTQYF
>once|-|TRBJ2-1|TRBV20-1
TGCAGTACTAGAGATGGGGGGGGGGACAGGCCCTACAATGAGCAGTTCTTC
CSTRDGGGDRPYNEQFF
>-|-|TRBJ1-6|TRBV4-1
TGCGCCAGCAGCCAAGGACTGGCAAGCTCCTATAATTCACCCCTCCACTTT
CASSQGLASSYNSPLHF
>-|-|TRBJ2-1|TRBV7-9
TGTGCCAGCAGCCCACCGACCCCCTCTTATCTCCCAAGCTCCTACAATGAGCAGTTCTTC
CASSPPTPSYLPSSYNEQFF
>-|-|TRBJ2-5|TRBV4-1
TGCGCCAGCAGCCAAGGGGGCGGGACAGTGAATGAGCAGTACTTC
CASSQGGGTVNEQYF
>few|-|TRBJ2-3|TRBV12-5
TGTGCTAGTGGTTCTACACCGAATCGCACAGATACGCAGTATTTT
CASGSTPNRTDTQYF
>-|TRBD1|TRBJ2-7|TRBV6-6
TGTGCCAGCAGTGCCGGGACAGTTCCCGAGCAGTACTTC
CASSAGTVPEQYF
>-|TRBD2|TRBJ2-5|TRBV3-1
TGTGCCAGCAGCGAAGTGGGGGGCATAGCGGGAGTACAGGAGGAGACCCAGTACTTC
CASSEVGGIAGVQEETQYF
>-|-|TRBJ2-7|TRBV11-2
TGTGCCAGCAGCGCGATACCAACCTACAATGAGCAGTACTTC
CASSAIPTYNEQYF
>few|TRBD1|TRBJ1-2|TRBV29-1
TGCAGCGTTGAAGATTGGAGACAGGGTGACCCCGGCTACACCTTC
CSVEDWRQGDPGYTF
>-|-|TRBJ1-4|TRBV5-1
TGCGCCAGCAGCTTTACGCACAGGGAGGCCCATGAAAAACTGTTTTTT
CASSFTHREAHEKLFF
>-|TRBD1|TRBJ2-5|TRBV5-1
TGCGCCAGCAGCGTCCGGGACAGGGAAAGAGAGACCCAGTACTTC
CASSVRDRERETQYF
>-|-|TRBJ2-1|TRBV7-9
TGTGCCAGCAGCTTCCCTAGTAAAAATGAGCAGTTCTTC
CASSFPSKNEQFF
>-|TRBD1|TRBJ2-1|TRBV7-6
TGTGCCAGCAGCTTATTACAGGGGGGCCCCTACAATGAGCAGTTCTTC
CASSLLQGGPYNEQFF
>-|-|TRBJ1-1|TRBV4-1
TGCGCCAGCAGCCTAGTACGGACGGTGAACACTGAAGCTTTCTTT
CASSLVRTVNTEAFF
>-|-|TRBJ1-1|TRBV6-2/TRBV6-3
TGTGCCAGCAACCCTCAAGGGGCATCCGAAGCTTTCTTT
CASNPQGASEAFF
>-|-|TRBJ2-7|TRBV11-2
TGTGCCAGCAGCTCAGGATGGAGAGCGGACTACGAGCAGTACTTC
CASSSGWRADYEQYF